Each of the 5 T cell receptor beta chains below was sequenced from the same sample in a study of neurological immune-mediated disorders. As for time point: longitudinal time-point 2. TCRdb processed the 5' RACE reads anew with MiXCR; each CDR3 protein has one entry. The sample contains some 100,000 distinct CDR3 sequences, 13% of which appear only once. Sequencing used PBMCs. The receptors were sampled from a female donor with HTLV-1-associated myelopathy (HAM/TSP).

The sample holds many counts of this clonotype. The genes are TRBV5-1 and TRBJ1-6; 7 nucleotides align to TRBD1. Looked up from germline, CDR1 is SGHRS and CDR2 is YFSETQ. The CDR3 contains 15 residues. V lost 3 bases to trimming and J lost 3 bases; unmatched junction nucleotides: 3. CDR3 nucleotide sequence: TGCGCCAGCAGCTCCCGGGACAGCTATAATTCACCCCTCCACTTT. This codes for CASSSRDSYNSPLHF. Full variable domain (rest looked up from reference TRBV5-1 and TRBJ1-6): KAGVTQTPRYLIKTRGQQVTLSCSPISGHRSVSWYQQTPGQGLQFLFEYFSETQRNKGNFPGRFSGRQFSNSRSEMNVSTLELGDSALYLCASSSRDSYNSPLHFGNGTRLTVT.

This clonotype was counted ten times or more. The V call is TRBV5-1, the J call TRBJ2-7; D is possibly TRBD1 (6 bases). V lost 4 bases and J lost 6, with 8 bases in between. The CDR3 contains 11 residues. CDR1 SGHRS and CDR2 YFSETQ come from the germline V gene. The CDR3, as DNA: TGCGCCAGCAGCCGGGACACCGAGCAGTACTTC. Translated, it gives CASSRDTEQYF.

Concerning this clonotype itself: A much larger clone differs from this one at a single base, so this may be a read error. The genes are TRBV9 and TRBJ2-1; 8 nucleotides align to TRBD2. V gave up 0 bases and J gave up 5 bases; unmatched junction bases: 4. CDR1 is SGDLS, CDR2 YYNGEE, per germline. The CDR3 contains 15 residues. This CDR3 is CASSVGGSGDNEQFF. In nucleotides, the CDR3 is TGTGCCAGCAGCGTAGGGGGTAGCGGGGACAATGAGCAGTTCTTC.

Many counts were recorded for this clonotype. The chain carries TRBV6-5 and TRBJ1-2; 7 bases agree with TRBD1. With 6 bases clipped from V and 0 bases from J, the junction kept 7 bases outside the gene matches. This CDR3 contains 15 residues. Germline values: CDR1 MNHEY, CDR2 SVGAGI. The CDR3 DNA is TGTGCCAGCAGCCAAGACAGGGCAACTAACTATGGCTACACCTTC. As protein: CASSQDRATNYGYTF.

This clonotype was counted at least ten times. V is TRBV20-1 and J is TRBJ2-2; 7 bases fit TRBD2. The junction had 9 bases not matched to a gene; V was cut back by 0 bases and J by 5 bases. The CDR3 runs to 16 residues. Germline V gene lookup returns CDR1 DFQATT and CDR2 SNEGSKA (reference sequence). As DNA, the CDR3 is TGCAGTGCTAGAGACCCTACCTGGACTAGGACCGGGGAGCTGTTTTTT. It is translated as CSARDPTWTRTGELFF.